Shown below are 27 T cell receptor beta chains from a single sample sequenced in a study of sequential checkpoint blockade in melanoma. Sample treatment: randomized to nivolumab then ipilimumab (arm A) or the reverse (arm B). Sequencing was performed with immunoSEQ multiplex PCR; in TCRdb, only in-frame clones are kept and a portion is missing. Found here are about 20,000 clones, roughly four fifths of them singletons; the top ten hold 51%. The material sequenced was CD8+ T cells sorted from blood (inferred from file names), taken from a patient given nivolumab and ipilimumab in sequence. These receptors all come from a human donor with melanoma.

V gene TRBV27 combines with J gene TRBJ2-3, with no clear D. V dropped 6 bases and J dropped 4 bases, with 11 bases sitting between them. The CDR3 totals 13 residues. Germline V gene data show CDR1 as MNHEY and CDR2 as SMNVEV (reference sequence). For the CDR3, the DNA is TGTGCCAGCAGCTCAATCGAGCCAGATACGCAGTATTTT. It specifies CASSSIEPDTQYF.

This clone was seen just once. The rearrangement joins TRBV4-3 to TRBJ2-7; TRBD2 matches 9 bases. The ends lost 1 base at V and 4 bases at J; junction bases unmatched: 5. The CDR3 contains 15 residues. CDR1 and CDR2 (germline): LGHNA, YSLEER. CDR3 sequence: CASSQGLAGVYEQYF. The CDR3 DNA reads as TGCGCCAGCAGCCAAGGGTTAGCGGGGGTATACGAGCAGTACTTC.

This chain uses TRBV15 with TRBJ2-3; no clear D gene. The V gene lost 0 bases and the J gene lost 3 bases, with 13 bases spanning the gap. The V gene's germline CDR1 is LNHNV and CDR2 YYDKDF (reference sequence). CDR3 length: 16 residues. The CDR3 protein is CATSRDPPRKTDTQYF. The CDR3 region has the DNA TGTGCCACCAGCAGAGACCCTCCGAGGAAAACAGATACGCAGTATTTT.

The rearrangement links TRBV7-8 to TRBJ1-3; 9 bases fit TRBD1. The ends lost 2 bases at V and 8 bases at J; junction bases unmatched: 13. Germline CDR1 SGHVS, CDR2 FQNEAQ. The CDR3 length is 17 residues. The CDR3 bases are TGTGCCAGCAGCTTAACGGGGCCCGGGACAGGGTTGGACACCATATATTTT. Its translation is CASSLTGPGTGLDTIYF. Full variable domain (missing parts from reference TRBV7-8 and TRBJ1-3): GAGVSQSPRYKVAKRGQDVALRCDPISGHVSLFWYQQALGQGPEFLTYFQNEAQLDKSGLPSDRFFAERPEGSVSTLKIQRTQQEDSAVYLCASSLTGPGTGLDTIYFGEGSWLTVV.

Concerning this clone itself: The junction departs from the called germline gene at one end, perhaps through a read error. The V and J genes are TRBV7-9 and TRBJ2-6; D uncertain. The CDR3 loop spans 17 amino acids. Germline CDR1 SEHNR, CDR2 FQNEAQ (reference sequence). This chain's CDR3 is CASSQDILGSGANVLTF. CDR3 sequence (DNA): TGCGCCAGCAGCCAGGATATCTTGGGCTCTGGGGCCAACGTCCTGACTTTC. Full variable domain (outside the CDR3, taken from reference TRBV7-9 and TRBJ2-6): DTGVSQNPRHKITKRGQNVTFRCDPISEHNRLYWYRQTLGQGPEFLTYFQNEAQLEKSRLLSDRFSAERPKGSFSTLEIQRTEQGDSAMYLCASSQDILGSGANVLTFGAGSRLTVL.

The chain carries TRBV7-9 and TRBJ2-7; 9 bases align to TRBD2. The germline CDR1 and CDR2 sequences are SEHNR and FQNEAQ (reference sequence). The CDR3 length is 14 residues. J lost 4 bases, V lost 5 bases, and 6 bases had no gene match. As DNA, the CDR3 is TGTGCCAGCAGCACCGGGCGGGGGGGATACGAGCAGTACTTC. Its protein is CASSTGRGGYEQYF.

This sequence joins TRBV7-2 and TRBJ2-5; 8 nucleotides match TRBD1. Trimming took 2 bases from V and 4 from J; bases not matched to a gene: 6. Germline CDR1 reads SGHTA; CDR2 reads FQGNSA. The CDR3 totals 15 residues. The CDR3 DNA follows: TGTGCCAGCAGCTTAAGGGCCCAGGGGGCAGAGACCCAGTACTTC. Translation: CASSLRAQGAETQYF.

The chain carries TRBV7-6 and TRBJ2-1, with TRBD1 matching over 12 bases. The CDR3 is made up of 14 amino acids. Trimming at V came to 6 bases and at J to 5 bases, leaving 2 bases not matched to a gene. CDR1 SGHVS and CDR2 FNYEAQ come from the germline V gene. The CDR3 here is CASRRDRGHNEQFF. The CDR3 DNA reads TGTGCCAGCAGACGGGACAGGGGGCACAATGAGCAGTTCTTC.

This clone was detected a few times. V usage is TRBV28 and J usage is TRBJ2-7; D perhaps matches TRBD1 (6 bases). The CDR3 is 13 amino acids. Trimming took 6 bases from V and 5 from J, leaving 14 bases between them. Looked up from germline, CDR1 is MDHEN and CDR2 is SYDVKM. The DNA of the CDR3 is TGTGCCAGCAGGGACAGCGGATGGGACGAGCAGTACTTC. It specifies CASRDSGWDEQYF. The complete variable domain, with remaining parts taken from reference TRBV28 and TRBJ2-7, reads DVKVTQSSRYLVKRTGEKVFLECVQDMDHENMFWYRQDPGLGLRLIYFSYDVKMKEKGDIPEGYSVSREKKERFSLILESASTNQTSMYLCASRDSGWDEQYFGPGTRLTVT.

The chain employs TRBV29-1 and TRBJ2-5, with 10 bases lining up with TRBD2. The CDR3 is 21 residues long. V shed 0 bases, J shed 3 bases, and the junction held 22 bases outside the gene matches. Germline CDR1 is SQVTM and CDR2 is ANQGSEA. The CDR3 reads CSVEDHFGQGTLAGDKETQYF. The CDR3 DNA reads TGCAGCGTTGAAGATCATTTCGGGCAGGGAACTCTAGCGGGGGATAAAGAGACCCAGTACTTC.

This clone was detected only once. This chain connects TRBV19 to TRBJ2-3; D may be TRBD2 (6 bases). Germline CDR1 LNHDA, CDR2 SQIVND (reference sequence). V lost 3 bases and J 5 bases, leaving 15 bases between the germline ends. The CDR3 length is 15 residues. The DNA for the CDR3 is TGTGCCAGTAGTATGGGACTCTCCGACAGAGATACGCAGTATTTT. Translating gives CASSMGLSDRDTQYF.

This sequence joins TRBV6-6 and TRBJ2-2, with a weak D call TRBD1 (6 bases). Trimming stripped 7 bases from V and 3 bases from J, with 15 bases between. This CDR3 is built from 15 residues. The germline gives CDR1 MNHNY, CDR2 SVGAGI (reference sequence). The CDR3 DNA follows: TGTGCCAGCAAAGTTGCAGGGGACGACACCGGGGAGCTGTTTTTT. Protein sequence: CASKVAGDDTGELFF.

The CDR3 coding sequence is TGCGCCAGCAGCCCGACAGGGGGCTACAATGAGCAGTTCTTC. Translated, it gives CASSPTGGYNEQFF. The chain recombines TRBV5-1 with TRBJ2-1, with 9 nucleotides matching TRBD1. Unmatched junction bases numbered 2, after V lost 4 bases and J lost 3 bases. The CDR3 sequence is 14 residues long. Germline V lookup: CDR1 SGHRS, CDR2 YFSETQ.

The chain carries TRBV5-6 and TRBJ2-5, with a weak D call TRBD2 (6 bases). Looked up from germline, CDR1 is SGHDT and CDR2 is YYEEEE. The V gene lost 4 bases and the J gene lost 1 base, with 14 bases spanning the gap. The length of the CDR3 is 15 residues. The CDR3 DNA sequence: TGTGCCAGCAGCGGGCGGAGGGGCTTCCAAGAGACCCAGTACTTC. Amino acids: CASSGRRGFQETQYF.

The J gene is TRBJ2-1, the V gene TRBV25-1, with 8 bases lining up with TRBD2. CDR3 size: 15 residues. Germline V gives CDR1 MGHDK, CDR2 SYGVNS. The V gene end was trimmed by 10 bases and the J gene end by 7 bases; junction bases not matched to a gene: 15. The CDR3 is CATLPLSGGWNEQFF. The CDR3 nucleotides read TGTGCCACCCTCCCTTTAAGCGGGGGATGGAATGAGCAGTTCTTC. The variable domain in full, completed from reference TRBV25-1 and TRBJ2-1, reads EADIYQTPRYLVIGTGKKITLECSQTMGHDKMYWYQQDPGMELHLIHYSYGVNSTEKGDLSSESTVSRIRTEHFPLTLESARPSHTSQYLCATLPLSGGWNEQFFGPGTRLTVL.

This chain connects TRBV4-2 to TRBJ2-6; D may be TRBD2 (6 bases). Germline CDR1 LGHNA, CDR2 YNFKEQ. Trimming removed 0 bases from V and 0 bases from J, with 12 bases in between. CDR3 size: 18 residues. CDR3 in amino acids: CASSQEEGIGSGANVLTF. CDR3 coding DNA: TGTGCCAGCAGCCAAGAGGAGGGAATCGGCTCTGGGGCCAACGTCCTGACTTTC.

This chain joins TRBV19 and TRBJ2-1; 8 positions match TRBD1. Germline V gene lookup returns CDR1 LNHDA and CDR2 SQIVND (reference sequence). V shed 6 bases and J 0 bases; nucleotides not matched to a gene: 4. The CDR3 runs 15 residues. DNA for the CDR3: TGTGCCAGTAGCAGGGACAGGATCTCCTACAATGAGCAGTTCTTC. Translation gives CASSRDRISYNEQFF.

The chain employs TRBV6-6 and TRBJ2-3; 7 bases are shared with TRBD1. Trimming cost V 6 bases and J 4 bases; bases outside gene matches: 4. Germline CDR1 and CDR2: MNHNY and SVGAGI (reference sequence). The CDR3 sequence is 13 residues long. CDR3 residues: CASRQGMADTQYF. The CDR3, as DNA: TGTGCCAGCAGACAGGGGATGGCAGATACGCAGTATTTT.

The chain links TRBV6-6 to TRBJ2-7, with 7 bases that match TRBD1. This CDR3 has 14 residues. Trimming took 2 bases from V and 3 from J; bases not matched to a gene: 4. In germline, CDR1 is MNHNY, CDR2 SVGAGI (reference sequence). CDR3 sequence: CASSYRDSRYEQYF. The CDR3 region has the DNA TGTGCCAGCAGTTACCGGGACAGCCGCTACGAGCAGTACTTC.

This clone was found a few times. CDR3 bases: TGTGCCAGCAGTGAGTTAGCGGGGGACCGTACAGGGAACAATGAGCAGTTCTTC. The encoded protein is CASSELAGDRTGNNEQFF. This chain uses TRBV6-1 with TRBJ2-1; 9 bases are a match to TRBD2. This CDR3 spans 18 amino acids. Germline V gene lookup returns CDR1 MNHNS and CDR2 SASEGT. The ends lost 3 bases at V and 5 bases at J; junction bases unmatched: 14.

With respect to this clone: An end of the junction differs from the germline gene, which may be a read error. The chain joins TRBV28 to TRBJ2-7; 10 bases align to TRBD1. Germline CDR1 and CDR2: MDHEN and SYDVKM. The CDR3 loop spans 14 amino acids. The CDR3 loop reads CASSRDRGSHEQYF. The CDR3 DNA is TGTGCCAGCAGCCGGGACAGGGGCTCCCACGAGCAGTACTTC.

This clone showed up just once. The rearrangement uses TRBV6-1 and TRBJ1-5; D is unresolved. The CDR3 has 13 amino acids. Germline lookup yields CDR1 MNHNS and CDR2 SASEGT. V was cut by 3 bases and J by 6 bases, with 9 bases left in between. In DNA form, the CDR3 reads TGTGCCAGCAGTGAGACTCCAACTCAGCCCCAGCATTTT. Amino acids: CASSETPTQPQHF.

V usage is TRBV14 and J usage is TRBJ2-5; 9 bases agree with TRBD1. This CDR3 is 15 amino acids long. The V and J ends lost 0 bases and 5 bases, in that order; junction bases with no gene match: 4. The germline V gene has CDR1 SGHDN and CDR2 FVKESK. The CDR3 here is CASSQDHRGLETQYF. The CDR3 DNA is TGTGCCAGCAGCCAAGATCACAGGGGGCTTGAGACCCAGTACTTC.

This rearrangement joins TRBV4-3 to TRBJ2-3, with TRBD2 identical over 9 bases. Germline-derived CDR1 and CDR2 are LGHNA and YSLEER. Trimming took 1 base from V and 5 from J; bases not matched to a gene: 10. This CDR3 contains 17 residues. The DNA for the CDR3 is TGCGCCAGCAGCCAAGCAGTAGCGGGGGAGGGGGGAGATACGCAGTATTTT. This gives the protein CASSQAVAGEGGDTQYF.

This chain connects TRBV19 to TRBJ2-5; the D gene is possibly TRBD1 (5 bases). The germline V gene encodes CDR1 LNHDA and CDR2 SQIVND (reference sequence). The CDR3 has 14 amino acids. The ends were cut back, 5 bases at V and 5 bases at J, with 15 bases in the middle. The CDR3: CASSHRSLLETQYF. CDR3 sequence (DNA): TGTGCCAGTAGTCACAGGAGCTTGCTTGAGACCCAGTACTTC.

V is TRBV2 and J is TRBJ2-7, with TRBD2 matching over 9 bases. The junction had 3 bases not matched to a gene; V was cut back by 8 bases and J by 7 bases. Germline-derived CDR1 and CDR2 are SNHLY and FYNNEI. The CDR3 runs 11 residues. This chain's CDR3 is CASLTSGEQYF. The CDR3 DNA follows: TGTGCCAGCTTAACTAGCGGGGAGCAGTACTTC.

Written as DNA, the CDR3 is TGTGCCAGCAGCCCCCGGGACAGGGGTGATTACACTGAAGCTTTCTTT. Translated, it gives CASSPRDRGDYTEAFF. The V gene is TRBV7-2, the J gene TRBJ1-1, with 10 positions matching TRBD1. The V gene's germline CDR1 is SGHTA and CDR2 FQGNSA. V gave up 5 bases and J gave up 3 bases; unmatched junction bases: 9. CDR3 length equals 16 residues.